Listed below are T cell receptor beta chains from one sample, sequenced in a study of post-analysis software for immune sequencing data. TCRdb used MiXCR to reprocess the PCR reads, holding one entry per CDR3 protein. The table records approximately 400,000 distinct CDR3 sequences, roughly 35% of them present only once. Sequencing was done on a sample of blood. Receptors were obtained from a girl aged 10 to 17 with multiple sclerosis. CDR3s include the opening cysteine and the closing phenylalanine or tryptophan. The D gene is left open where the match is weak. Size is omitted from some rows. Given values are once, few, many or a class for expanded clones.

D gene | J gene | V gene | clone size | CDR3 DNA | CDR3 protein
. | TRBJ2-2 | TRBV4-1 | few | TGCGCCAGCAGCAACCGGATCGGGGAGCTGTTTTTT | CASSNRIGELFF
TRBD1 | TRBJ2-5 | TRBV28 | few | TGTGCCAGCAGGCTGGGGACAGCGACACAAGAGACCCTGTACTTC | CASRLGTATQETLYF
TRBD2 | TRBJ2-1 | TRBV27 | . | TGTACCAGCCAGAGCGGGGGGGCTTGGAATGGGCAGTTCTTC | CTSQSGGAWNGQFF
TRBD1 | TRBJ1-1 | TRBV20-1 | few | TGCAGTGCAAGGCAGGGGGCTAGTACTGAAGCTTTCTTT | CSARQGASTEAFF
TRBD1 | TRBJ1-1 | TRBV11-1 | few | TGTGCCAGCAGCTCCCACAGGGGGGACACTGAAGCTTTCTTT | CASSSHRGDTEAFF
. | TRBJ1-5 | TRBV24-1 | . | TGTGCCACTCCCGGGGCGGAGGGCGATCAGCCCCAGCATTTT | CATPGAEGDQPQHF
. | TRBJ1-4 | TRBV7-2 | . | TGTGCCAGCAGCTTATCGGGATTGGGGCTCGATAATGAAAAACTGTTTTTT | CASSLSGLGLDNEKLFF
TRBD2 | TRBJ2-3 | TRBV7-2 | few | TGTGCCAGCAGCCGGGGACTGGCGGGGGGGATGGTCACAGATACGCAGTATTTT | CASSRGLAGGMVTDTQYF
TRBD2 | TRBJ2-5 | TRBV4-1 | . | TGCGCCAGCAGCCAAGCCCGTGCGGGGGGGCAAGAGACCCAGTACTTC | CASSQARAGGQETQYF
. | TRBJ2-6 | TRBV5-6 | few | TGTGCCAGCAGCTTGGAGGGAGCGGGCTCTGGGGCCAACGTCCTGACTTTC | CASSLEGAGSGANVLTF
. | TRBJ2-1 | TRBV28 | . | TGTGCCAGCAGAGCAGGGGGAGGCGAGCAGTTCTTC | CASRAGGGEQFF
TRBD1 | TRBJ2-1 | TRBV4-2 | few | TGTGCCAGCAGCCATTATGCCTCGGGACAGAGAACCGGTAATGAGCAGTTCTTC | CASSHYASGQRTGNEQFF
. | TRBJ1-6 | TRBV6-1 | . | TGTGCCAGCAGCCCCACGGAGCGGCGAACAAGCGGGGATTCACCCCTCCACTTT | CASSPTERRTSGDSPLHF
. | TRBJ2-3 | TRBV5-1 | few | TGCGCCAGCAGCCTTCCAGACACCACAGATACGCAGTATTTT | CASSLPDTTDTQYF
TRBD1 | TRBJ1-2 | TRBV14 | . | TGTGCCAGCAGCCAATTCTTAGGGGGCGCTTATGGCTACACCTTC | CASSQFLGGAYGYTF
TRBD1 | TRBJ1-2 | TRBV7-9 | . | TGTGCCAGCAGCCCAAGGGGGCCCAAAAAGGGCTACACCTTC | CASSPRGPKKGYTF
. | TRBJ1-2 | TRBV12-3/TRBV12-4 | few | TGTGCCAGCAGTTTAACTTCACGGGGGCTGACGCAGGGTGACTATGGCTACACCTTC | CASSLTSRGLTQGDYGYTF
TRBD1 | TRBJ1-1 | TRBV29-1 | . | TGCAGCGTTGAAGGACCGGGACAGCTGAACACTGAAGCTTTCTTT | CSVEGPGQLNTEAFF
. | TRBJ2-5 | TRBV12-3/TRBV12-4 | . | TGTGCCAGCAGTCTACAGTGGGACCAGGCGTACTTC | CASSLQWDQAYF
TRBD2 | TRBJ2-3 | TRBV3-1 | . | TGTGCCAGCAGCCAAGACCGGACTAGCGGGGGGAAGTATAGAGATACGCAGTATTTT | CASSQDRTSGGKYRDTQYF
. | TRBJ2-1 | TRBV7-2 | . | TGTGCCAGCGGGGGGCCGACCAATGAGCAGTTCTTC | CASGGPTNEQFF
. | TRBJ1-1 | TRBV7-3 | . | TGTGCCAGCAGCCCGGGACACCAGAACACTGAAGTTTTCTTT | CASSPGHQNTEVFF
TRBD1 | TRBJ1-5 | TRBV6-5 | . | TGTGCCAGCAGTCAGGACAGGGGATTTCAGCCCCAGCATTTT | CASSQDRGFQPQHF
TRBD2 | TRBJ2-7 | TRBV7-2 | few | TGTGCCAGCAGCTTAGGATATAGCGGGGGGGCTGGAATAGAGCAGTACTTC | CASSLGYSGGAGIEQYF
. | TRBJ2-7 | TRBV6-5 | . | TGTGCCAGCAGTTCCATAGCGAGGGTGATGTACGAGCAGTACTTC | CASSSIARVMYEQYF
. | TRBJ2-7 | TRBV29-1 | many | TGCAGCGTTGTATTCGTCTACGAGCAGTACTTC | CSVVFVYEQYF
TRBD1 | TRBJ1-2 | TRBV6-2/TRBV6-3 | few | TGTGCCATATCACAGGGGGCCCGTGGCTACACCTTC | CAISQGARGYTF
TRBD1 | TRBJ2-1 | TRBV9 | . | TGTGCCAGCAGCCCCCCCCCAGGGACAGTGGATAATGAGCAGTTCTTC | CASSPPPGTVDNEQFF
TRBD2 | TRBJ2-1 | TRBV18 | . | TGTGCCAGCCAGCGGGGGGGTGAGCAGTTCTTC | CASQRGGEQFF
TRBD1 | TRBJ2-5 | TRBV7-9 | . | TGTGCCAGCAGCTTCACCGGGACAGGGGGCCATGGTGAGACCCAGTACTTC | CASSFTGTGGHGETQYF
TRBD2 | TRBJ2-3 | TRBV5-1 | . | TGCGCCAGCAGCTTCGGGGGGTCTAGCACAGATACGCAGTATTTT | CASSFGGSSTDTQYF
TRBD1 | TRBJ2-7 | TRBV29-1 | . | TGCAGCGCATGTCGGGACAGGGGCTACGAGCAGTACTTC | CSACRDRGYEQYF
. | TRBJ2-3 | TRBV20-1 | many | TGCAGTGCTCCCATAGAGTTCACAGATACGCAGTATTTT | CSAPIEFTDTQYF
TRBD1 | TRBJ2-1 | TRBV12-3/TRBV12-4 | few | TGTGCCAGCAGTTTACGCCCGGACAGGGGTAATGAGCAGTTCTTC | CASSLRPDRGNEQFF
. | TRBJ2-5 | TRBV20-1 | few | TGCAGTGCTAGATTCCCCAACAGGGTACCCCAAGAGACCCAGTACTTC | CSARFPNRVPQETQYF
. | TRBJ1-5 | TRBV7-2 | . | TGTGCCAGCAGCCTCTTGGCGGGTCAGCCCCAGCATTTT | CASSLLAGQPQHF
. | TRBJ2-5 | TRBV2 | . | TGTGCCAGCAGTCGGGATCCTGGAGGGACCCAGTACTTC | CASSRDPGGTQYF
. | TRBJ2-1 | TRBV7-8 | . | TGTGCCAGCAGCCCTGGCCGCGCAGGGGACTATGAGCAGTTCTTC | CASSPGRAGDYEQFF
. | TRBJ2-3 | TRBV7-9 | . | TGTGCCAGCAGCTCAGGTCGCACAGATACGCAGTATTTT | CASSSGRTDTQYF
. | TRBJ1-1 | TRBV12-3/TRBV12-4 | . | TGTGCCAGCAGTTTGAGGGTCATGAACACTGAAGCTTTCTTT | CASSLRVMNTEAFF
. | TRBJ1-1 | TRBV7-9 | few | TGTGCCAGCAGCCCCGACATGGTAATGAACACTGAAGCTTTCTTT | CASSPDMVMNTEAFF
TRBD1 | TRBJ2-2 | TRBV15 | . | TGTGCCACCAGCAGATGGACAGGGAGCACCGGGGAGCTGTTTTTT | CATSRWTGSTGELFF
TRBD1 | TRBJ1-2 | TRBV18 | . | TGTGCCAGCTCACGGGACAGTCACTATGGCTACACCTTC | CASSRDSHYGYTF
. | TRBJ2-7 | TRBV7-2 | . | TGTGCCAGCAGCCCGGGGCAATACGAGCAGTACTTC | CASSPGQYEQYF
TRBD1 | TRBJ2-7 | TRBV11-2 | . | TGTGCCAGCAGCATCGGGACAGGTCTATACGAGCAGTACTTC | CASSIGTGLYEQYF
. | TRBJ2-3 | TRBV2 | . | TGTGCCAGCAGCGACCCGGACCCTCCGGATACGCAGTATTTT | CASSDPDPPDTQYF
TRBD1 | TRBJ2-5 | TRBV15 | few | TGTGCCACCAGCAGTGCCGGGACAGGGTTCGAGACCCAGTACTTC | CATSSAGTGFETQYF
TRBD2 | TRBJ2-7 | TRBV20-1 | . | TGCAGTGCTAGAGACGGGTCGAGCGGGACCTACGAGCAGTACTTC | CSARDGSSGTYEQYF
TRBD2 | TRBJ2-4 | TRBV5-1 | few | TGCGCCAGCAGCTTGTTAGCGGGGGGGCAAAACATTCAGTACTTC | CASSLLAGGQNIQYF
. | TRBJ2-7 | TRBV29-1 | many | TGCAGCGTCGCCGACACTTCCTACGAGCAGTACTTC | CSVADTSYEQYF
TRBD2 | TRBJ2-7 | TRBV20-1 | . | TGCAGTGCTCACGGGACTAGCGGGGATCACAACGAGCAGTACTTC | CSAHGTSGDHNEQYF
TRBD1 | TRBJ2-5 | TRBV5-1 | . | TGCGCCAGCAGCCAGGACGACAGGGCGAGGGAGACCCAGTACTTC | CASSQDDRARETQYF
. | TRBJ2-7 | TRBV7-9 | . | TGTGCCAGCAGCTTAGGCCTTCGGCAGGGCTACGAGCAGTACTTC | CASSLGLRQGYEQYF